Shown below are 30 T cell receptor beta chains from a single sample sequenced in a study of CD8 T cells in Susac syndrome. An amount of RNA that ranged from about 0.45 to 1 ug was reverse transcribed with random hexamers. TCRdb called the immunoSEQ multiplex PCR reads again in MiXCR, with one record for every CDR3 protein. The sample records around 180,000 distinct CDR3 sequences, nearly 97% being singletons. Source material: CD4+ T cells from PBMCs. The receptors were sampled from a human donor with multiple sclerosis.

Written as DNA, the CDR3 is TGTGCCAGCAGCTTGGGGCAGGCGACCGAGCAGTACTTC. Translation gives CASSLGQATEQYF. This chain links TRBV7-2 with TRBJ2-7, with D maybe TRBD1 (5 bases). V was trimmed by 3 bases and J by 6 bases, leaving 12 bases between them. This CDR3 is 13 amino acids long. Germline CDR1 and CDR2: SGHTA and FQGNSA.

The CDR3 nucleotides read TGCAGCATGCGGGGGGACGGCTACACCTTC. Its protein product is CSMRGDGYTF. The genes are TRBV29-1 and TRBJ1-2; perhaps TRBD1 as D (5 bases). Per germline, CDR1 SQVTM and CDR2 ANQGSEA. The V end was cut by 8 bases, the J end by 8 bases, with 12 bases between. CDR3 length equals 10 residues.

V is TRBV6-6 and J is TRBJ1-5; D is unclear. Germline CDR1 and CDR2: MNHNY and SVGAGI (reference sequence). Trimming left V 5 bases short and J 5 bases short, with 19 bases between. The CDR3 covers 16 residues. The CDR3 DNA sequence: TGTGCCAGCAGTAAATCCCGGGAAAGTTCGCATCAGCCCCAGCATTTT. Translated, it gives CASSKSRESSHQPQHF.

The J gene is TRBJ2-7, the V gene TRBV30; the match to TRBD2 covers 11 bases. This CDR3 has 15 amino acids. V was clipped by 0 bases and J by 7 bases; unmatched bases: 8. Per the germline V gene, CDR1 is GTSNPN and CDR2 is SVGIG (reference sequence). CDR3: CAWSVELAGVREQYF. Written as DNA, the CDR3 is TGTGCCTGGAGTGTAGAACTAGCGGGGGTCCGGGAGCAGTACTTC.

This rearrangement joins TRBV10-3 to TRBJ1-5; D is possibly TRBD1 (6 bases). V shed 6 bases and J shed 5 bases, with 11 bases lying between them. Germline CDR1 is ENHRY and CDR2 is SYGVKD. This CDR3 is built from 13 residues. DNA of the CDR3: TGTGCCATCAGGGGAGAGGGGGATCAGCCCCAGCATTTT. This codes for CAIRGEGDQPQHF.

This clonotype was recorded only once. The chain couples TRBV20-1 to TRBJ2-7; D may correspond to TRBD1 or TRBD2 (5 bases each). Germline V gene sequence: CDR1 DFQATT, CDR2 SNEGSKA (reference sequence). The V and J ends lost 6 bases and 0 bases respectively, with 18 bases between them. There are 15 residues in the CDR3. The CDR3 spells CSATPGASSSYEQYF. CDR3 nucleotide sequence: TGCAGTGCGACCCCCGGGGCGTCAAGCTCCTACGAGCAGTACTTC.

This chain joins TRBV4-3 and TRBJ2-5, with D possibly being TRBD1 (5 bases). The CDR3 loop spans 15 amino acids. Trimming pared 0 bases from V and 5 bases from J, leaving 13 bases between. Germline loops: CDR1 LGHNA, CDR2 YSLEER. The CDR3 here is CASSQDFQGRETQYF. Here the CDR3 DNA reads TGCGCCAGCAGCCAAGATTTTCAGGGTCGGGAGACCCAGTACTTC.

This sequence joins TRBV7-9 and TRBJ1-1; TRBD1 might be the D (6 bases). The germline V gene has CDR1 SEHNR and CDR2 FQNEAQ (reference sequence). This CDR3 spans 15 amino acids. The ends were cut back, 1 base at V and 5 bases at J, with 14 bases in the middle. This CDR3 is CASSLVTGLGTEAFF. In nucleotides, the CDR3 is TGTGCCAGCAGCTTAGTGACAGGCTTAGGAACTGAAGCTTTCTTT.

The V and J genes are TRBV5-1 and TRBJ2-5, with D tentatively TRBD2 (5 bases). This CDR3 has 15 amino acids. CDR1 and CDR2 from the germline V gene are SGHRS and YFSETQ. Deletions cut 0 bases from V and 5 bases from J, with 14 bases between. In DNA form, the CDR3 reads TGCGCCAGCAGCTTGGCCTCGCTAGCCGTGGAGACCCAGTACTTC. It translates to CASSLASLAVETQYF.

This chain connects TRBV4-3 to TRBJ2-2; no clear D gene. This CDR3 has 15 residues. Trimming cost V 0 bases and J 1 base, with 6 bases left between them. Germline lookup yields CDR1 LGHNA and CDR2 YSLEER. The CDR3 loop is CASSQEWGNTGELFF. CDR3 DNA sequence: TGCGCCAGCAGCCAAGAGTGGGGGAACACCGGGGAGCTGTTTTTT.

The J gene is TRBJ1-5, the V gene TRBV20-1, with TRBD1 as a possible D gene (6 bases). Germline V lookup: CDR1 DFQATT, CDR2 SNEGSKA (reference sequence). The CDR3 is 15 amino acids. V lost 1 base and J lost 0, with 10 bases in between. The DNA of the CDR3 is TGCAGTGCTAGAGGACAGGACTATAGCAATCAGCCCCAGCATTTT. Translation: CSARGQDYSNQPQHF.

The chain uses TRBV29-1 and TRBJ2-5; D is possibly TRBD1 (7 bases). Germline V gene sequence: CDR1 SQVTM, CDR2 ANQGSEA. V was clipped by 6 bases and J by 5 bases, with 16 bases between them. The CDR3 runs 13 residues. As DNA, the CDR3 is TGCAGCGTGGTAGGGGGCCGGGGGGAGACCCAGTACTTC. Residues: CSVVGGRGETQYF.

The rearrangement uses TRBV5-6 and TRBJ2-5; the match to TRBD1 covers 7 bases. Germline lookup yields CDR1 SGHDT and CDR2 YYEEEE. This CDR3 is built from 15 residues. V lost 4 bases to trimming and J lost 5 bases; unmatched junction nucleotides: 11. The CDR3 DNA is TGTGCCAGCAGCCAAAGGACAGGCCTCCAGGAGACCCAGTACTTC. Residues: CASSQRTGLQETQYF. Full variable domain (missing parts from reference TRBV5-6 and TRBJ2-5): DAGVTQSPTHLIKTRGQQVTLRCSPKSGHDTVSWYQQALGQGPQFIFQYYEEEERQRGNFPDRFSGHQFPNYSSELNVNALLLGDSALYLCASSQRTGLQETQYFGPGTRLLVL.

The rearrangement links TRBV7-8 to TRBJ1-2; maybe TRBD1 (6 bases). The V and J ends lost 1 base and 6 bases respectively, with 9 bases between them. CDR3 length: 13 residues. In germline, CDR1 is SGHVS, CDR2 FQNEAQ. The chain's CDR3 is CASSLGGLDGYTF. CDR3 sequence (DNA): TGTGCCAGCAGCTTAGGGGGGCTGGATGGCTACACCTTC.

This chain uses TRBV28 with TRBJ1-5; no definite D call. Germline V gene sequence: CDR1 MDHEN, CDR2 SYDVKM. The CDR3 has 15 residues. V was shortened by 3 bases and J by 1 base, with 10 bases between the two germline ends. The CDR3 nucleotides read TGTGCCAGCAGTTTCTCCGGGGTAAGCAATCAGCCCCAGCATTTT. Residues: CASSFSGVSNQPQHF.

The chain employs TRBV18 and TRBJ1-2; TRBD1 might be the D (5 bases). The length of the CDR3 is 13 residues. V shed 6 bases and J shed 1 base, with 9 bases lying between them. Germline CDR1 is KGHSH and CDR2 is LQKENI. CDR3 sequence reads: CASSTGFNYGYTF. The CDR3 region has the DNA TGTGCCAGCTCCACAGGTTTTAACTATGGCTACACCTTC.

This rearrangement joins TRBV7-9 to TRBJ2-5, with 9 bases fitting TRBD1. CDR3 length: 12 amino acids. Per the germline V gene, CDR1 is SEHNR and CDR2 is FQNEAQ (reference sequence). With 5 bases clipped from V and 5 bases from J, the junction kept 0 bases outside the gene matches. In DNA, the CDR3 is TGTGCCAGCAGCGGACAGGGGGAGACCCAGTACTTC. As protein: CASSGQGETQYF.

This chain joins TRBV30 and TRBJ1-6; maybe TRBD1 (6 bases). This CDR3 region has 14 residues. CDR1 is GTSNPN and CDR2 is SVGIG in the germline V gene (reference sequence). V lost 0 bases to trimming and J lost 7 bases, with 10 bases between them. CDR3 nucleotide sequence: TGTGCCTGGAGTGTAACAGGGCCAAATTCACCCCTCCACTTT. The encoded protein is CAWSVTGPNSPLHF.

This clonotype was counted a single time. The chain uses TRBV27 and TRBJ2-7; D assignment may be TRBD1 or TRBD2 (7 bases each). Trimming pared 4 bases from V and 2 bases from J, leaving 15 bases between. Germline CDR1 and CDR2: MNHEY and SMNVEV (reference sequence). The CDR3 spans 15 residues. CDR3 residues: CASSSRQGGPYEQYF. CDR3 nucleotides: TGTGCCAGCAGTTCGAGACAGGGAGGGCCCTACGAGCAGTACTTC.

V and J are TRBV30 and TRBJ2-7; maybe TRBD2 (5 bases). This CDR3 has 13 residues. Germline loops: CDR1 GTSNPN, CDR2 SVGIG (reference sequence). V shed 0 bases and J shed 3 bases, with 9 bases lying between them. The CDR3 sequence is CAWSVGGLYEQYF. Here the CDR3 DNA reads TGTGCCTGGAGTGTGGGCGGGCTCTACGAGCAGTACTTC.

CDR3 DNA: TGTGCCAGCAACCCTTCTAGCGGCTTGGAGCAGTACTTC. Translated: CASNPSSGLEQYF. J is TRBJ2-7 and V is TRBV2, with TRBD2 matching over 7 bases. V was pared by 7 bases and J by 7 bases, with 10 bases of the junction left unmatched. This CDR3 is 13 amino acids long. Germline V CDR1 and CDR2: SNHLY, FYNNEI.

The chain links TRBV24-1 to TRBJ2-2, with unresolved D. Germline loops: CDR1 KGHDR, CDR2 SFDVKD. CDR3 size: 12 residues. V was shortened by 9 bases and J by 5 bases, with 9 bases between the two germline ends. CDR3 sequence: CATQLSTGELFF. The CDR3 nucleotides are TGTGCCACCCAGTTGTCAACCGGGGAGCTGTTTTTT.

The rearrangement uses TRBV30 and TRBJ2-5; tentatively, D is TRBD1 or TRBD2 (5 bases each). Germline CDR1 and CDR2: GTSNPN and SVGIG (reference sequence). The CDR3 covers 15 residues. DNA for the CDR3: TGTGCTGCCAACTCCGGGACCCGGGCGGGAGAGACCCAGTACTTC. As protein: CAANSGTRAGETQYF.

This chain links TRBV20-1 with TRBJ2-3, with 7 bases matching TRBD2. Germline values: CDR1 DFQATT, CDR2 SNEGSKA (reference sequence). The V segment lost 5 bases and the J segment 2 bases; nucleotides outside the gene matches: 13. This CDR3 has 16 amino acids. This chain's CDR3 is CSAYRTSGGLTDTQYF. Here the CDR3 DNA reads TGCAGTGCTTACCGGACTAGTGGAGGGCTCACAGATACGCAGTATTTT.

The V gene is TRBV19, the J gene TRBJ2-6; 7 bases line up with TRBD1. Germline-derived CDR1 and CDR2 are LNHDA and SQIVND (reference sequence). The CDR3 covers 16 residues. V gave up 7 bases and J gave up 1 base; unmatched junction bases: 7. CDR3 in amino acids: CASNAGTASGANVLTF. CDR3 nucleotides: TGTGCCAGTAACGCCGGGACAGCGTCTGGGGCCAACGTCCTGACTTTC.

The count of this clonotype is one. The V gene is TRBV20-1, the J gene TRBJ2-5; 10 nucleotides agree with TRBD1. The CDR3 is 15 residues long. Germline values: CDR1 DFQATT, CDR2 SNEGSKA (reference sequence). V shed 4 bases, J shed 5 bases, and the junction held 10 bases outside the gene matches. The CDR3 loop is CSATNRQGAMETQYF. The CDR3 DNA reads as TGCAGTGCTACCAACCGACAGGGGGCGATGGAGACCCAGTACTTC.

The CDR3 sequence is CASSQDSAEADYEQYF. CDR3 DNA sequence: TGTGCCAGCAGCCAAGATAGCGCCGAAGCTGATTACGAGCAGTACTTC. The gene calls are TRBV4-2 and TRBJ2-7, with D perhaps matching TRBD2 (5 bases). Trimming cost V 0 bases and J 4 bases, with 16 bases left between them. Germline V gene lookup returns CDR1 LGHNA and CDR2 YNFKEQ. The CDR3 runs to 16 residues.

This sequence joins TRBV3-1 and TRBJ2-5; no reliable D call. This CDR3 contains 13 residues. The V end was cut by 4 bases, the J end by 10 bases, with 16 bases between. CDR1 is LGHDT, CDR2 YNNKEL, per germline (reference sequence). The DNA for the CDR3 is TGTGCCAGCAGCCTCATCTCCGTCGGAGACCAGTACTTC. This codes for CASSLISVGDQYF.

This chain links TRBV27 with TRBJ1-2; D possibly corresponds to TRBD1 (6 bases). V lost 2 bases, J lost 8 bases, and 24 bases lay in between. Germline V CDR1 and CDR2: MNHEY, SMNVEV (reference sequence). CDR3 size: 17 residues. The CDR3 DNA follows: TGTGCCAGCAGTTTAATAGCGGGGGCCAGGAGGGAAGAGGGCTACACCTTC. Translating gives CASSLIAGARREEGYTF.

The genes are TRBV24-1 and TRBJ1-2; D may be TRBD1 (6 bases). Germline CDR1 KGHDR, CDR2 SFDVKD. V was pared by 2 bases and J by 10 bases, with 19 bases between. The CDR3 spans 15 residues. CDR3 nucleotide sequence: TGTGCCACCAGTGATTCTACCGGGGCAGGGGAGGACTACACCTTC. Amino acid sequence: CATSDSTGAGEDYTF.